This T cell receptor beta chain is from a study of T cells in Graves' hyperthyroidism and ophthalmopathy. RNA transcripts yielded amplified TCR beta CDR3 regions. In the first-round RT-PCR of the TCR CDR3, the HTBI primer set was used. A single record per CDR3 protein comes from TCRdb applying MiXCR to the multiplex PCR reads. The sample shows 490,000 or so distinct CDR3 sequences, around 16% of them seen only once. The CDR3 spans 14 residues. Germline CDR1 and CDR2: SGHTA and FQGNSA. V was cut by 3 bases and J by 2 bases, with 10 bases left in between. Points from the study as a whole: Blood also held most thyroid clonotypes expanded beyond 0.001. It was a median around seven months before onset that the model predicted ophthalmopathy.

This clonotype was counted between two and nine times. Its antigen is unidentified. Enrolled ophthalmopathy patients presented with a Clinical Activity Score of at least 3, a NOSPECS grade of at least 4, and disease duration under 3 months. V usage is TRBV7-2 and J usage is TRBJ2-5; D is possibly TRBD1 (5 bases). The sequence came from a woman aged 25 to 39 with Graves' ophthalmopathy. The source material was blood. The CDR3 reads CASSFRARQETQYF. CDR3 nucleotides: TGTGCCAGCAGCTTCAGGGCAAGACAAGAGACCCAGTACTTC.